The TCR beta chain described here comes from a study of blood T cell repertoires in COVID-19. Study as a whole: Collection of acute and convalescent COVID-19 samples took place in the United States, Italy and Spain. T cells, B-cell-depleted T cells, or PBMCs supplied cDNA or gDNA.

Original processing notes: Amplification of reference gene primers was used by the study to estimate nucleated cell counts. Assay used: immunoSEQ multiplex PCR; TCRdb lists only in-frame clones, some missing. V and J calls and clone size come straight from that table; D and trimming were deduced from the DNA. The data hold roughly 130,000 clones, with approximately 84% observed a single time. This CDR3 has 16 amino acids. With V trimmed by 4 bases and J by 4 bases, 8 bases remained unmatched. Looked up from germline, CDR1 is LGHDT and CDR2 is YNNKEL (reference sequence). The receptor comes from a man in his 70s with acute or convalescent COVID-19. This chain connects TRBV3-1 (or the pseudogene TRBV3-2) to TRBJ1-2; TRBD1 aligns across 11 bases. The sequenced sample was peripheral blood. The CDR3 region is CASSPRTGGISYGYTF. The CDR3 bases are TGTGCCAGCAGCCCCAGGACAGGGGGCATTTCCTATGGCTACACCTTC.